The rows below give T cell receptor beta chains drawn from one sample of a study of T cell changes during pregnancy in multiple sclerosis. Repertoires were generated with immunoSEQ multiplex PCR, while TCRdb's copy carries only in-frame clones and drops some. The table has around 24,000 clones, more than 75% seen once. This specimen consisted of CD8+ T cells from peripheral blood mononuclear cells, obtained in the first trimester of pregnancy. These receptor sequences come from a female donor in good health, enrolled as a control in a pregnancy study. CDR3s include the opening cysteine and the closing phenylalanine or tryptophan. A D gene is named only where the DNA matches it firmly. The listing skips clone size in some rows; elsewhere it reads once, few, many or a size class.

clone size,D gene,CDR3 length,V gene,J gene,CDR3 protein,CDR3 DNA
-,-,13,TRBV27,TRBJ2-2,CASSFSDTGELFF,TGTGCCAGCAGTTTCTCCGACACCGGGGAGCTGTTTTTT
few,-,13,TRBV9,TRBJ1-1,CASSPRGNTEAFF,TGTGCCAGCAGCCCGCGGGGGAACACTGAAGCTTTCTTT
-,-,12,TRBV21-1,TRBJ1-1,CANRGGDTEAFF,TGTGCCAACAGAGGGGGGGACACTGAAGCTTTCTTT
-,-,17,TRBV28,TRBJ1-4,CASRGVTGGAPNEKLFF,TGTGCCAGCAGGGGGGTGACCGGCGGGGCACCTAATGAAAAACTGTTTTTT
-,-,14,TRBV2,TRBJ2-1,CASHDSGSYNEQFF,TGTGCCAGCCACGATAGCGGCTCCTACAATGAGCAGTTCTTC
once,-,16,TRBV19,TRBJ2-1,CASSIGPSWGDNEQFF,TGTGCCAGTAGTATAGGCCCTAGTTGGGGAGACAATGAGCAGTTCTTC
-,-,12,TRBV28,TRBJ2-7,CASSLGGREQYF,TGTGCCAGCAGTTTGGGTGGGCGCGAGCAGTACTTC
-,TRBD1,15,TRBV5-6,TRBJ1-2,CASSDTGGRNYGYTF,TGTGCCAGCAGCGATACAGGGGGCAGAAACTATGGCTACACCTTC
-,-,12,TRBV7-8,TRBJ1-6,CASRRANSPLHF,TGTGCCAGCAGGCGGGCCAATTCACCCCTCCACTTT
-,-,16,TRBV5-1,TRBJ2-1,CASSLDLGSSYNEQFF,TGCGCCAGCAGCTTGGATTTGGGGAGCTCCTACAATGAGCAGTTCTTC
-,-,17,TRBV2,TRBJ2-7,CASSEAIKAGLTYEQYF,TGTGCCAGCAGTGAAGCAATAAAGGCGGGGTTAACCTACGAGCAGTACTTC
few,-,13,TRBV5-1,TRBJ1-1,CASSSGSRTEAFF,TGCGCCAGCAGCTCAGGGTCTAGAACTGAAGCTTTCTTT
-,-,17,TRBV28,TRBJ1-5,CASSFHPPGGMNQPQHF,TGTGCCAGCAGTTTCCACCCTCCCGGGGGAATGAATCAGCCCCAGCATTTT
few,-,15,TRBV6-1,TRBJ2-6,CASSEAQGGANVLTF,TGTGCCAGCAGTGAAGCACAGGGTGGGGCCAACGTCCTGACTTTC
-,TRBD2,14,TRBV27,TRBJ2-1,CASRGLAGVGEQFF,TGTGCCAGCAGGGGACTAGCGGGAGTGGGTGAGCAGTTCTTC
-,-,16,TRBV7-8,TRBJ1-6,CASSLAWTVPNSPLHF,TGTGCCAGCAGCTTAGCGTGGACAGTCCCGAATTCACCCCTCCACTTT
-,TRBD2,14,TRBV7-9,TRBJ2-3,CASSGPGGLHTQYF,TGTGCCAGCAGCGGTCCGGGGGGGTTACATACGCAGTATTTT
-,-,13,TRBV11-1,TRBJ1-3,CASSGHSGNTIYF,TGTGCCAGCAGCGGACACTCTGGAAACACCATATATTTT
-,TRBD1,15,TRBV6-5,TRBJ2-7,CASSWTGTGGYEQYF,TGTGCCAGCAGTTGGACCGGGACAGGGGGCTACGAGCAGTACTTC
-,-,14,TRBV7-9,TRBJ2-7,CASSLDRARYEQYF,TGTGCCAGCAGCTTAGACAGGGCCAGGTACGAGCAGTACTTC
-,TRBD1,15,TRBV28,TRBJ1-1,CASRRTGGIWTEAFF,TGTGCCAGCAGAAGGACAGGGGGGATTTGGACTGAAGCTTTCTTT
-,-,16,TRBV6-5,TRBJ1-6,CASSHSEGQGYSPLHF,TGTGCCAGCAGTCACTCAGAGGGGCAGGGGTATTCACCCCTCCACTTT
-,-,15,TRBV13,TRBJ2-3,CASSSGLAEKDTQYF,TGTGCCAGCAGCTCGGGACTGGCGGAAAAAGATACGCAGTATTTT
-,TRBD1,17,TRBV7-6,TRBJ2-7,CASSLDHPGGLNYEQYF,TGTGCCAGCAGCTTAGATCATCCAGGGGGATTGAACTACGAGCAGTACTTC
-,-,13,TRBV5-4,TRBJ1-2,CASSLPGAYGYTF,TGTGCCAGCAGCCTGCCGGGAGCTTATGGCTACACCTTC
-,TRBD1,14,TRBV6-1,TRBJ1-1,CASSSGTGGTEAFF,TGTGCCAGCAGCTCCGGGACAGGGGGAACTGAAGCTTTCTTT
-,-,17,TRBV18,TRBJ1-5,CASSPPRTGLSNQPQHF,TGTGCCAGCTCACCACCGAGAACAGGGCTTAGCAATCAGCCCCAGCATTTT
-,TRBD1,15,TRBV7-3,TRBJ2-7,CASSARRDRGREQYF,TGTGCCAGCAGCGCGCGCCGGGACAGGGGCCGTGAGCAGTACTTC
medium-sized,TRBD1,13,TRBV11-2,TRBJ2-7,CASSALTGYEQYF,TGTGCCAGCAGCGCCCTGACAGGGTACGAGCAGTACTTC
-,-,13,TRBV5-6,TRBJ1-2,CASSLQGLYGYTF,TGTGCCAGCAGTTTACAGGGCCTCTATGGCTACACCTTC